The clone carrying this TCR beta chain showed up many times. Antigen unknown. The V and J ends lost 5 bases and 0 bases respectively, with 22 bases between them. Germline V gene lookup returns CDR1 LGHDT and CDR2 YNNKEL (reference sequence). This CDR3 spans 19 amino acids. This entry comes from a study of CD8 T cells in ankylosing spondylitis. General study points: Within ankylosing spondylitis blood, a TCR beta motif made up of eight or nine highly homologous variants appeared to be characteristic. In the blood and synovial fluid of reactive arthritis, some motif variants had been previously reported.

TCRdb re-called the 5' RACE reads through MiXCR, storing one row per CDR3 protein. The data hold 200,000 to 300,000 distinct CDR3 sequences, with under 8.5% observed a single time. This TCR was recovered from a female donor with ankylosing spondylitis or in good health (not recorded which). The sample comprised blood, either unsorted or a sorted T cell fraction (not recorded which). V is TRBV3-1 and J is TRBJ2-2; a weak D match, TRBD2 (6 bases). This CDR3 reads CASSAPRDSTDSNTGELFF. The CDR3 DNA is TGTGCCAGCAGCGCCCCACGGGACTCCACCGACTCGAACACCGGGGAGCTGTTTTTT.